This is a list of T cell receptor beta chains from one sample in a study of memory CD4+ T cells and cytomegalovirus serostatus. Clones were sequenced by immunoSEQ multiplex PCR, and TCRdb holds only the in-frame ones, with some missing. The sample has tens of thousands of clones; more than 70% are singletons. The sample was memory CD4+ T cells from blood. All receptors derive from an adult in good health and CMV-seronegative. CDR3s leave out the opening cysteine and the closing phenylalanine or tryptophan.

TRBJ2-3,TRBV10-2,ASRTGSTDTQY
TRBJ1-6,TRBV11-2,ASSLGAYNSPLH
TRBJ2-7,TRBV18,ASSPAGAEEQY
TRBJ1-3,TRBV11-1,ASSPRTGRSGNTIY
TRBJ1-1,TRBV6-5,ASSYSRGGRTEAF
TRBJ2-5,TRBV19,ASSGAGTSGLYGAQY
TRBJ2-5,TRBV5-6,ASSLRHGGAETQY
TRBJ2-3,TRBV5-6,ASSKGLAQDTQY
TRBJ2-3,TRBV12-5,ASGLYGDTQY
TRBJ1-4,TRBV7-9,ASSRTSRGAADEKLF
TRBJ2-7,TRBV27,ASSLYPPTGTSAYEQY
TRBJ2-2,TRBV18,ASSPLGRSGELF
TRBJ1-3,TRBV30,AWSVWGATGNTIY
TRBJ1-5,TRBV7-2,ASSWTGTGNNQPQH
TRBJ2-3,TRBV9,ASSVRSGGIDTQY
TRBJ2-1,TRBV4-3,ASSRAWGVGEQF
TRBJ1-1,TRBV5-5,ASSYDRRGAF
TRBJ1-1,TRBV7-2,ASSSQGNTEAF
TRBJ1-5,TRBV7-2,ASSLEGYNQPQH
TRBJ1-5,TRBV19,ASSSRDRVNQPQH
TRBJ1-1,TRBV27,ASSLRPANTEAF
TRBJ1-1,TRBV10-3,AIRAGTLNTEAF
TRBJ2-1,TRBV19,ASSILGGTSGGDEQF
TRBJ1-3,TRBV5-6,ASSLSLGRENTGNTIY
TRBJ2-7,TRBV28,ASSLDLSRFQEQY
TRBJ2-7,TRBV7-8,ASSIHRGPYEQY
TRBJ2-7,TRBV7-3,ASSLTYRESYEQY
TRBJ2-1,TRBV15,ATSGRAGVSYNEQF
TRBJ2-1,TRBV7-9,ASSTGTSSYNEQF
TRBJ1-2,TRBV18,ASSPGGGNYGYT
TRBJ1-4,TRBV2,ASHSWPRRKLF
TRBJ1-5,TRBV5-1,ASRQDSNSNQPQH
TRBJ1-2,TRBV28,ASSFAGDNYGYT
TRBJ1-5,TRBV11-2,ASSLGSYQPQH
TRBJ2-1,TRBV30,ACSSLRGSITNEQF
TRBJ1-2,TRBV10-3,AISNPGQGAHGYT
TRBJ2-1,TRBV12-5,ASGLENLAIGTYNEQF
TRBJ2-5,TRBV5-6,ASRMGQGAQETQY
TRBJ2-5,TRBV18,ASSPQYNRGETQY
TRBJ2-1,TRBV27,ASSLGRRLSSYNEQF
TRBJ2-7,TRBV27,ASSRTRGAYEQY
TRBJ2-3,TRBV7-2,ASSPLQRLDTQY
TRBJ2-3,TRBV29-1,SVESGQGIGSDTQY
TRBJ2-7,TRBV7-9,ASSFASESYEQY
TRBJ2-7,TRBV18,ASSPGGAITYEQY
TRBJ2-5,TRBV6-5,ASSYESSAGGGTQY
TRBJ2-5,TRBV11-2,ASSPDVYLETQY
TRBJ2-5,TRBV5-5,ASSPPLTNQETQY
TRBJ2-1,TRBV7-3,ASSFGGSYNEQF
TRBJ1-4,TRBV4-2,ASSQDRGTNEKLF
TRBJ2-7,TRBV19,ASSKAGTQAGYEQY
TRBJ1-1,TRBV5-6,ASSSDRAMNTEAF
TRBJ1-5,TRBV2,ASKITGNQPQH
TRBJ2-2,TRBV6-1,ASTTGPNTGELF